The entry below gives a single TCR beta chain sequence along with its context. The entry originates in a study of blood T cell repertoires in COVID-19. Across the study: From the United States, Italy and Spain came samples of acute and convalescent COVID-19. The cDNA or gDNA used as material had been derived from T cells, B-cell-depleted T cells, or PBMCs.

Per the original data handling: Reference gene primer amplification gave estimated nucleated cell counts. Sequencing was performed with immunoSEQ multiplex PCR; in TCRdb, only in-frame clones are kept and a portion is missing. Clone size and the V and J calls come from that table; the DNA yielded D and trimming. The sample lists some 97,000 clones, approximately 93% seen once, with over 0.95% in the top ten. Per germline, CDR1 SGHRS and CDR2 YFSETQ. CDR3 length: 15 amino acids. Trimming removed 5 bases at V and 3 bases at J, with 14 bases between. The chain recombines TRBV5-1 with TRBJ2-2; TRBD2 might be the D (5 bases). Input material: peripheral blood. This TCR was recovered from a man aged 55 to 70 with acute or convalescent COVID-19. CDR3 in amino acids: CASSSPGLYTGELFF. CDR3 in DNA: TGCGCCAGCAGTTCCCCAGGACTCTACACCGGGGAGCTGTTTTTT.